This T cell receptor beta chain was sequenced for a study of T cells in Graves' hyperthyroidism and ophthalmopathy. Fresh peripheral blood, 7.5 to 10 ml, was the source of the PBMCs. Amplification yielded TCR beta CDR3 regions, with RNA transcripts as the source. Initially, a first-round RT-PCR of the TCR CDR3 employed the HTBI primer set. TCRdb fed the multiplex PCR reads into MiXCR, producing one record per CDR3 protein. The data hold around 350,000 distinct CDR3 sequences, with 20% to 30% observed a single time. Sequenced material: blood. The TCR sequence derives from a man aged 50 to 60 with Graves' hyperthyroidism.

CDR3 sequence reads: CASSSGLAVLYNEQFF. The CDR3 DNA follows: TGCGCCAGCAGTTCGGGACTAGCGGTCCTCTACAATGAGCAGTTCTTC. The chain employs TRBV5-1 and TRBJ2-1; TRBD2 agrees at 11 bases. Germline assignment: CDR1 SGHRS and CDR2 YFSETQ. V shed 5 bases, J shed 3 bases, and the junction held 7 bases outside the gene matches. The CDR3 covers 16 residues.